Given below is one T cell receptor (beta chain) in context. This clone was observed once. It lacks a known antigen. No much larger clone exists at a distance of one base, and base qualities are not known. This entry belongs to a study of blood T cell repertoires in COVID-19 (dated by TCRdb to the early 2020s). Looking at the study overall: The collaborator samples originated in the United States, Italy and Spain and spanned the acute and convalescent phases of COVID-19. The prospective study material was composed of cDNA or gDNA derived from T cells, B-cell-depleted T cells, or PBMCs. The dataset comprised deeply sampled blood TCRbeta repertoires from subjects exposed to, actively infected with, or recovered from COVID-19. The repertoires were released in a freely available public database intended as a resource for research on the immune response to SARS-CoV-2. The samples were drawn from the first 160 participants of the ongoing ImmuneRACE study and from some 1,300 subjects provided by 6 global collaborators. The sample metadata nearly always contained a de-identified subject ID, COVID-19 status, age in years and sex. HLA class I and class II types, where available, came from metadata supplied by the sample provider rather than from assay-based typing. General study outcomes and caveats: Clinical and demographic metadata were provided uncurated, with the amount varying by source and participant.

One collaborating source in Seattle enrolled patients while the patients were actively infected and followed the patients over time throughout the course of disease. The collaborating institutions used their own protocols to collect whole blood in K2EDTA tubes. Collaborator samples were shipped for TCRbeta analysis as frozen whole blood, isolated PBMCs, or DNA extracted from either sample type. TCRbeta CDR3 regions were amplified from genomic DNA using the immunoSEQ Assay, a bias-controlled multiplex PCR. The authors processed their data as follows. The number of nucleated cells in each sample was estimated by amplification of reference gene primers within the assay. To quantify the absolute abundance of each unique TCRbeta CDR3 rearrangement, sequence reads were collapsed and filtered. For each sample, productive Simpson clonality was calculated as the square root of Simpson's diversity index over productive rearrangements. TCRdb's version of the immuneACCESS table is confined to in-frame rearrangements and falls short of the full clone set. An unresolved V gene accounts for under half of the shortfall where checked; the remainder is of unknown origin. The V and J calls and clone size come from that table; D and trimming were worked out from the DNA. The sample table shows roughly 90,000 clones, and 70% to 90% are seen once. The top ten hold roughly 3% of the sample.

The specimen sequenced was peripheral blood. This receptor was obtained from a woman of 80 years or more with COVID-19, enrolled during active disease.

The CDR3 protein sequence reads: CAISAGGENTEAFF. The nucleotide sequence is given as TGTGCCATCAGTGCGGGGGGCGAGAACACTGAAGCTTTCTTT. The receptor chain draws on TRBV10-3 and TRBJ1-1, and TRBD1 may be the D gene, going by 6 matching bases. V loses 4 bases, J loses 1 base, and the germline ends lie 10 bases apart. The cysteine opens and the phenylalanine closes a CDR3 of 14 amino acids. The retained sequence is limited to the CDR3, 42 bases, with the frame set at the first base. The germline V gene encodes CDR1 ENHRY and CDR2 SYGVKD.